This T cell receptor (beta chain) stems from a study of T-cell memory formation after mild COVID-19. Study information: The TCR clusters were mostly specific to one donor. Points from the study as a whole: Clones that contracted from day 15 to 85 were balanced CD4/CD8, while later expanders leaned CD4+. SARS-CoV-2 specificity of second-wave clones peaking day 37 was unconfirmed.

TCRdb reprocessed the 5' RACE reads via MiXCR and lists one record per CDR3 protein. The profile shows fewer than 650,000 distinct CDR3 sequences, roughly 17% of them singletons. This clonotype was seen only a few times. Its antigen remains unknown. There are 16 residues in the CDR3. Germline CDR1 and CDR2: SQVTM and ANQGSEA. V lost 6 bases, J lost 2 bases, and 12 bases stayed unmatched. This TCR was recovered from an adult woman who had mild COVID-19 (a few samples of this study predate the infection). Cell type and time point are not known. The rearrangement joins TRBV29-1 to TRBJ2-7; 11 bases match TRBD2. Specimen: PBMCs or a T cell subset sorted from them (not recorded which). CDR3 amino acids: CSVRGETSGATYEQYF. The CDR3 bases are TGCAGCGTGAGGGGGGAGACTAGCGGGGCTACCTACGAGCAGTACTTC.